What follows are 2 T cell receptor beta chains derived from one specimen sequenced in a study of OX40 agonist ivuxolimab in advanced cancers. Library preparation employed the immunoSEQ multiplex PCR assay. TCRdb holds this immuneACCESS table with in-frame rearrangements only. Some clones are missing; in checked studies, unresolved V genes explain under half, and the rest has no known cause. The sample yields 9,500 to 15,000 clones; 85% to 90% were counted once. The biggest ten clones account for around 48% of the sample. Here the sequenced sample was CD4+ or CD8+ T cells sorted from blood, taken in a trial of the OX40 agonist ivuxolimab. These receptors all stem from an adult with an advanced solid tumor such as melanoma, head and neck, liver or kidney cancer.

For this clone: Distinct nucleotide sequences in the sample also encode this CDR3. J is TRBJ1-1 and V is TRBV19; the D gene is possibly TRBD1 (6 bases). Per the germline V gene, CDR1 is LNHDA and CDR2 is SQIVND (reference sequence). V was clipped by 4 bases and J by 3 bases, with 12 bases between them. The CDR3 consists of 14 residues. The CDR3 DNA reads TGTGCCAGTAGTACGGACAGCGGGTACACTGAAGCTTTCTTT. Its protein is CASSTDSGYTEAFF.

A single count supports this clone. The chain is built from TRBV7-8 and TRBJ2-1, with D perhaps TRBD2 (6 bases). CDR1 is SGHVS, CDR2 FQNEAQ, per germline. The CDR3 sequence is 18 residues long. Between the trimmed V and J ends, which lost 1 base and 0 bases, there was a span of 16 bases. As DNA, the CDR3 is TGTGCCAGCAGCTTAGATGACCGGGCGGGATCCTCCTACAATGAGCAGTTCTTC. Translated: CASSLDDRAGSSYNEQFF.